This TCR beta chain was found in a study of T-cell memory formation after mild COVID-19. Study-wide background: TCR clusters largely stayed donor specific. General study findings and limits: Whether second-wave clones peaking at day 37 were SARS-CoV-2 specific went unconfirmed.

One entry per CDR3 protein, called by TCRdb with MiXCR from the 5' RACE reads. The table has 300,000 to 400,000 distinct CDR3 sequences, around 28% seen once. This CDR3 is built from 14 residues. V gave up 6 bases and J gave up 7 bases; unmatched junction bases: 10. Germline loops: CDR1 MNHEY, CDR2 SVGAGI. As concerns this clonotype: The antigen is undetermined.

The sample taken for sequencing was PBMCs or a T cell subset sorted from them (not recorded which). This clonotype was obtained from an adult woman who had mild COVID-19 (a few samples of this study predate the infection). Cell type and time point are not known. This chain links TRBV6-5 with TRBJ1-2; 8 positions agree with TRBD1. The CDR3 spells CASRVPGQAGGYTF. The CDR3 nucleotides read TGTGCCAGCAGGGTTCCGGGACAGGCGGGTGGCTACACCTTC.